A selection of T cell receptor beta chains follows, all from one sample in a study of T-cell reconstitution after alpha-beta-depleted transplantation in children. MiXCR, run by TCRdb on the PCR reads, gives a single entry per CDR3 protein. The repertoire holds over 300,000 distinct CDR3 sequences, with 10% as singletons. Sequencing used PBMCs from the stem cell graft donor, obtained from the stem cell graft. These receptors originate from a human donor who donated a stem cell graft to a child with acute lymphoblastic leukemia. The CDR3 runs from the conserved cysteine through the conserved F or W. D genes are given only for firm matches. Where a row states a size, it is once, few, many or the class of an expanded clone; other rows omit it.

j_gene,v_gene,abundance,d_gene,len,CDR3nt,CDR3aa
TRBJ2-3,TRBV7-3,.,.,16,TGTGCCAGCAGCCTAACCTTGGGGGGCAGGGCAGATACGCAGTATTTT,CASSLTLGGRADTQYF
TRBJ2-5,TRBV11-2,.,TRBD2,16,TGTGCCAGCAGCTTAGGATTGACTAGCGGGAGTCAGACCCAGTACTTC,CASSLGLTSGSQTQYF
TRBJ2-1,TRBV3-1,.,TRBD2,14,TGTGCCAGCAGCCAGACTAGCAGGTACAATGAGCAGTTCTTC,CASSQTSRYNEQFF
TRBJ2-7,TRBV10-3,.,TRBD2,14,TGTGCCGTCACTAGCGGGAAGGGGGCCTACGAGCAGTACTTC,CAVTSGKGAYEQYF
TRBJ2-2,TRBV20-1,.,TRBD1,13,TGCAGCGTGGGACAGGGCATGGGCGGGGAGCTGTTTTTT,CSVGQGMGGELFF
TRBJ1-4,TRBV4-2,many,.,15,TGTGCCAGCAGCCAGGACACGTCAACTAATGAAAAACTGTTTTTT,CASSQDTSTNEKLFF
TRBJ2-7,TRBV7-4,few,TRBD2,17,TGTGCCAGCAGCCCGGGGGGAGGGACTAGCGTAACCTACGAGCAGTACTTC,CASSPGGGTSVTYEQYF
TRBJ2-4,TRBV12-3/TRBV12-4,.,.,12,TGTGCCAGCAGTGGAGGGATAAACATTCAGTACTTC,CASSGGINIQYF
TRBJ2-1,TRBV29-1,few,TRBD1,16,TGCAGCGTTGAAGGTCGAGGGACAGGGGCCCTCAATGAGCAGTTCTTC,CSVEGRGTGALNEQFF
TRBJ2-3,TRBV7-9,many,.,15,TGTGCCAGCAGCTTATCGCCAGGGATCACAGATACGCAGTATTTT,CASSLSPGITDTQYF
TRBJ2-7,TRBV12-3/TRBV12-4,.,.,14,TGTGCCAGCAGCCCCGTCCGGCAGGGTTACGAGCAGTACTTC,CASSPVRQGYEQYF
TRBJ2-1,TRBV9,.,TRBD2,14,TGTGCCAGCAGCACGCGGACTAGCGCAGGCGAGCAGTTCTTC,CASSTRTSAGEQFF
TRBJ2-7,TRBV6-5,many,.,16,TGTGCCAGCAGTTGGGGTAAGAGGGGATCCTCCTACGAGCAGTACTTC,CASSWGKRGSSYEQYF
TRBJ2-3,TRBV10-3,.,.,13,TGTGCCATCAGTGGACAGATCACAGATACGCAGTATTTT,CAISGQITDTQYF
TRBJ1-2,TRBV10-2,many,.,13,TGCGCCAGCAGTGAGTCGCAGGTGCGAGGCTACACCTTC,CASSESQVRGYTF
TRBJ2-1,TRBV5-5,.,.,16,TGTGCCAGCAGCTTGGGCCGTAAGGGGTCCTACAATGAGCAGTTCTTC,CASSLGRKGSYNEQFF
TRBJ2-7,TRBV11-2,.,TRBD2,15,TGTGCCAGCAGCTTAAGGATAGCGGGACCCTACGAGCAGTACTTC,CASSLRIAGPYEQYF
TRBJ2-3,TRBV7-9,.,.,16,TGTGCCAGCAGCTGGTGGGGCAGAAAAACCACAGATACGCAGTATTTT,CASSWWGRKTTDTQYF
TRBJ1-6,TRBV16,few,TRBD1,13,TGTGCCAGCAGCCAGGCCCAGGGGGCAGGGAACAACTTT,CASSQAQGAGNNF
TRBJ2-2,TRBV28,few,.,18,TGTGCCAGCAGTTTAGAAACAGAACTCTTCGCGAACACCGGGGAGCTGTTTTTT,CASSLETELFANTGELFF
TRBJ1-5,TRBV5-1,few,.,18,TGCGCCAGCAGCTTGATGGACAGCGTACCTTATAGCAATCAGCCCCAGCATTTT,CASSLMDSVPYSNQPQHF
TRBJ2-3,TRBV29-1,.,.,15,TGCAGCGGACAAAGGTTGGGGGATGGCACAGATACGCAGTATTTT,CSGQRLGDGTDTQYF
TRBJ2-5,TRBV9,few,TRBD2,17,TGTGCCAGCAGCGTAGGAGGGAGCGGGAGGTACCAAGAGACCCAGTACTTC,CASSVGGSGRYQETQYF
TRBJ2-7,TRBV7-6,many,.,14,TGTGCCAGCAGCTTCGGCGGAATTGAGGACGAGCAGTACTTC,CASSFGGIEDEQYF
TRBJ2-3,TRBV19,.,TRBD2,17,TGTGCCAGTAGTGGCCGGGGTAGGACTAGCGGTACAGATACGCAGTATTTT,CASSGRGRTSGTDTQYF
TRBJ2-2,TRBV7-3,many,TRBD2,19,TGTGCCAGCAGCTCCATGGTAGGACTAGCGGGAGAGGACACCGGGGAGCTGTTTTTT,CASSSMVGLAGEDTGELFF
TRBJ2-7,TRBV27,.,.,14,TGTGCCAGCAGAGCTATGGGACGATCCTACGAGCAGTACTTC,CASRAMGRSYEQYF
TRBJ2-3,TRBV20-1,few,TRBD2,16,TGCAGTGCCCACGGTGGGGCTAGCGGGAGCCCAGATACGCAGTATTTT,CSAHGGASGSPDTQYF
TRBJ1-1,TRBV3-1,.,.,15,TGTGCCTGCAGCCAAGATTTTGGGGGAGGCACTGAAGCTTTCTTT,CACSQDFGGGTEAFF
TRBJ2-1,TRBV7-9,few,.,13,TGTGCCAGCAGCCCCGACAGGGAGGATGAGCAGTTCTTC,CASSPDREDEQFF
TRBJ2-2,TRBV4-1,many,.,13,TGCGCCAGCAGCCAATCGAACACCGGGGAGCTGTTTTTT,CASSQSNTGELFF